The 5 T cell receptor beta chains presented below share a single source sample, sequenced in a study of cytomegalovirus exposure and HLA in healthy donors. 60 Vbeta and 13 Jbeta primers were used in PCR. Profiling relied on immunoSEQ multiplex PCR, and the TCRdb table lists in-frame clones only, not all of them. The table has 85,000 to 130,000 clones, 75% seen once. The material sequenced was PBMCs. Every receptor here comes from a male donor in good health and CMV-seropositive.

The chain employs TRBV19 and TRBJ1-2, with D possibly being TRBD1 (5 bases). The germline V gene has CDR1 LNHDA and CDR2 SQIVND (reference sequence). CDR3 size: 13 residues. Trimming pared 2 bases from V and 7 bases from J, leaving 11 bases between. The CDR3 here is CASSIRDYLGYTF. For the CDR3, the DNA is TGTGCCAGTAGTATAAGGGACTACCTTGGCTACACCTTC.

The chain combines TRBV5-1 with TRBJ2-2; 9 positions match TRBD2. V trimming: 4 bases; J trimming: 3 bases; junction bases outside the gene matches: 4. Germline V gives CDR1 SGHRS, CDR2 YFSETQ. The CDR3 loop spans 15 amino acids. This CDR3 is CASSASSGDTGELFF. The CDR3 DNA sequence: TGCGCCAGCAGCGCTTCTAGCGGGGACACCGGGGAGCTGTTTTTT.

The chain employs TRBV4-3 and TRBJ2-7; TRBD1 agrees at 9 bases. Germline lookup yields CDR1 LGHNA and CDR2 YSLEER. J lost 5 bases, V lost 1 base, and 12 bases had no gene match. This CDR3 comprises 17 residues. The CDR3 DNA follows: TGCGCCAGCAGCCAAGCCCCCCCCGGGACAGGGTCCAACGAGCAGTACTTC. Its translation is CASSQAPPGTGSNEQYF.

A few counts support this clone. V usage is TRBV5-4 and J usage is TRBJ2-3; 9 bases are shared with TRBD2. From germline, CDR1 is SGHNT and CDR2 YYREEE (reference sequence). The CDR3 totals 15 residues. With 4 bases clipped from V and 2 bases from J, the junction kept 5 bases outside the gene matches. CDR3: CASSRTSANTDTQYF. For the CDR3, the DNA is TGTGCCAGCAGCCGGACTAGCGCAAACACAGATACGCAGTATTTT. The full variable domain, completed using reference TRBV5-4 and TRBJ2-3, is ETGVTQSPTHLIKTRGQQVTLRCSSQSGHNTVSWYQQALGQGPQFIFQYYREEENGRGNFPPRFSGLQFPNYSSELNVNALELDDSALYLCASSRTSANTDTQYFGPGTRLTVL.

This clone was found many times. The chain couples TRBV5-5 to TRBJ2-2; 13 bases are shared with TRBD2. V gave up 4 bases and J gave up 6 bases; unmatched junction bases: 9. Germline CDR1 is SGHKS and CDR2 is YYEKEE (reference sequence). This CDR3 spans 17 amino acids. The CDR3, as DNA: TGTGCCAGCAGCCCCCGCCTCGGGACTAGCGGGGCCGGGGAGCTGTTTTTT. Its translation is CASSPRLGTSGAGELFF.